These 27 T cell receptor beta chains came from one sample sequenced in a study of CD8 T cells in ankylosing spondylitis. Each CDR3 protein gets one entry after TCRdb re-called the 5' RACE reads with MiXCR. This sample carries under 300,000 distinct CDR3 sequences, about 10% of them seen once, and the ten largest clones take roughly 6.8%. Sequencing was carried out using blood, either unsorted or a sorted T cell fraction (not recorded which). These receptors all stem from a male donor with ankylosing spondylitis or in good health (not recorded which).

This clonotype was recorded at least ten times. The chain couples TRBV25-1 to TRBJ2-5; possibly TRBD1 for D (5 bases). The CDR3 consists of 15 residues. Deletions cut 3 bases from V and 1 base from J, with 12 bases between. CDR1 MGHDK and CDR2 SYGVNS come from the germline V gene. The DNA for the CDR3 is TGTGCCAGCAGTGATCCCCAGGGTCTCCAAGAGACCCAGTACTTC. The encoded protein is CASSDPQGLQETQYF.

This clonotype was seen many times. The rearrangement joins TRBV20-1 to TRBJ2-7; 8 bases align to TRBD2. The CDR3 is 15 residues long. Unmatched junction bases numbered 10, after V lost 0 bases and J lost 6 bases. Looked up from germline, CDR1 is DFQATT and CDR2 is SNEGSKA (reference sequence). The CDR3 bases are TGCAGTGCTAGAGATCGGGAGCGGGAGTTAGGCGAGCAGTACTTC. Its protein is CSARDRERELGEQYF.

The chain combines TRBV5-1 with TRBJ2-5, with D possibly matching TRBD2 (7 bases). V was trimmed by 7 bases and J by 2 bases, leaving 12 bases between them. Germline V gives CDR1 SGHRS, CDR2 YFSETQ. The length of the CDR3 is 13 residues. The CDR3 protein is CASAGAGQETQYF. CDR3 DNA: TGCGCCAGCGCGGGGGCAGGGCAAGAGACCCAGTACTTC.

This clonotype was seen many times. The chain's CDR3 is CASSLGETYGYTF. CDR3 coding DNA: TGTGCCAGCAGCTTGGGAGAGACCTATGGCTACACCTTC. The chain combines TRBV7-6 with TRBJ1-2; D unclear. The CDR3 is 13 residues long. Germline V gives CDR1 SGHVS, CDR2 FNYEAQ. V was trimmed by 3 bases and J by 4 bases, leaving 9 bases between them. The full variable domain, with the rest looked up from reference TRBV7-6 and TRBJ1-2, is GAGVSQSPRYKVTKRGQDVALRCDPISGHVSLYWYRQALGQGPEFLTYFNYEAQQDKSGLPNDRFSAERPEGSISTLTIQRTEQRDSAMYRCASSLGETYGYTFGSGTRLTVV.

This clonotype was observed a handful of times. The chain is built from TRBV6-1 and TRBJ1-5; 7 nucleotides align to TRBD1. This CDR3 is 14 amino acids long. Germline-derived CDR1 and CDR2 are MNHNS and SASEGT. The V gene end was trimmed by 7 bases and the J gene end by 6 bases; junction bases not matched to a gene: 9. CDR3 bases: TGTGCCAGCAAAAGGACAGGAGGGAGTCAGCCCCAGCATTTT. Its translation is CASKRTGGSQPQHF.

This chain joins TRBV11-2 and TRBJ2-1; the D gene is possibly TRBD2 (6 bases). CDR3 length: 14 amino acids. V was cut by 6 bases and J by 5 bases, with 14 bases left in between. The germline V gene encodes CDR1 SGHAT and CDR2 FQNNGV. DNA for the CDR3: TGTGCCAGCAGGAATCCGGGGGTAGACAATGAGCAGTTCTTC. It specifies CASRNPGVDNEQFF.

This chain uses TRBV3-1 with TRBJ2-7; D ambiguous. V gave up 1 base and J gave up 5 bases, with 12 bases separating them. The CDR3 extends over 14 amino acids. The germline CDR1 and CDR2 sequences are LGHDT and YNNKEL (reference sequence). Here the CDR3 reads CASSQGGEVDEQYF. The CDR3 DNA sequence: TGTGCCAGCAGCCAAGGGGGTGAAGTAGACGAGCAGTACTTC.

This clonotype was seen only a few times. The CDR3 loop reads CASSLGRMNTDTQYF. The CDR3 DNA reads as TGTGCCAGCTCACTCGGACGGATGAATACAGATACGCAGTATTTT. The chain joins TRBV18 to TRBJ2-3; D gene uncertain. This CDR3 has 15 amino acids. Germline CDR1 and CDR2: KGHSH and LQKENI. Trimming removed 4 bases at V and 3 bases at J, with 14 bases between.

This clonotype was picked up many times. The chain employs TRBV6-1 and TRBJ1-3, with 7 nucleotides matching TRBD1. The CDR3 runs 15 residues. Germline V gene data show CDR1 as MNHNS and CDR2 as SASEGT. The V and J ends lost 7 bases and 1 base, in that order; junction bases with no gene match: 7. DNA of the CDR3: TGTGCCAGCACTAGACAGGGAGATTCTGGAAACACCATATATTTT. As protein: CASTRQGDSGNTIYF.

This clonotype was seen at least ten times. The chain is built from TRBV6-5 and TRBJ1-4; no definite D call. V was clipped by 0 bases and J by 8 bases, with 16 bases between them. The CDR3 sequence is 16 residues long. Germline CDR1 is MNHEY and CDR2 is SVGAGI. CDR3 in amino acids: CASSYSRGPPPEKLFF. In DNA form, the CDR3 reads TGTGCCAGCAGTTACTCTCGGGGTCCCCCGCCGGAAAAACTGTTTTTT.

This clonotype has just a few counts. Mismatch with germline at one junction end may stem from a read error. The chain recombines TRBV20-1 with TRBJ2-1; the D is unclear. The CDR3 has 17 amino acids. Germline V CDR1 and CDR2: DFQATT, SNEGSKA (reference sequence). CDR3: CCARDTGLGGSYNEQFF. As DNA, the CDR3 is TGCTGTGCTAGAGACACGGGCCTGGGCGGCTCCTACAATGAGCAGTTCTTC.

In this sample, this clonotype turned up many times. This chain connects TRBV5-1 to TRBJ2-7; 9 nucleotides match TRBD2. CDR3 length equals 15 residues. Germline lookup yields CDR1 SGHRS and CDR2 YFSETQ. The J segment lost 6 bases and the V segment lost 0 bases, leaving 7 bases of the junction unmatched. The CDR3 nucleotides read TGCGCCAGCAGCTTGGATTTAGCGGGAGTGCGCGAGCAGTACTTC. Protein sequence: CASSLDLAGVREQYF.

This clonotype was counted a few times. The gene calls are TRBV6-1 and TRBJ1-5; 7 bases align to TRBD1. Germline values: CDR1 MNHNS, CDR2 SASEGT. This CDR3 region has 17 residues. J lost 2 bases, V lost 6 bases, and 13 bases had no gene match. This chain's CDR3 is CASRGRQGTDRNQPQHF. The DNA for the CDR3 is TGTGCCAGCAGGGGTAGACAGGGAACGGATCGCAATCAGCCCCAGCATTTT.

This clonotype has a count of ten or more. V usage is TRBV9 and J usage is TRBJ2-1; TRBD2 is a possible D gene (7 bases). CDR1 is SGDLS, CDR2 YYNGEE, per germline. This CDR3 has 16 residues. The germline V and J ends were trimmed by 0 bases and 4 bases, with 14 bases remaining between them. The chain's CDR3 is CASSVGGGASYNEQFF. CDR3 DNA sequence: TGTGCCAGCAGCGTAGGGGGGGGGGCCTCTTACAATGAGCAGTTCTTC.

This clonotype has only a few counts. This chain links TRBV20-1 with TRBJ1-5; perhaps TRBD1 as D (5 bases). V was shortened by 7 bases and J by 4 bases, with 23 bases between the two germline ends. The CDR3 consists of 16 residues. CDR1 is DFQATT, CDR2 SNEGSKA, per germline (reference sequence). The CDR3 sequence is CSGRSGTRSGNQPQHF. The CDR3 region has the DNA TGCAGTGGTCGATCCGGGACGCGAAGCGGGAATCAGCCCCAGCATTTT.

There are a few counts of this clonotype. This chain connects TRBV5-1 to TRBJ1-1; 12 bases are a match to TRBD1. CDR3 length: 19 residues. The germline V gene encodes CDR1 SGHRS and CDR2 YFSETQ. V shed 4 bases, J shed 10 bases, and the junction held 23 bases outside the gene matches. CDR3 coding DNA: TGCGCCAGCAGCAGCCCCGGGACAGGGGGCGACTTGGGTCGGGTTCGAGCTTTCTTT. This translates into CASSSPGTGGDLGRVRAFF.

The table lists this clonotype with many counts. The gene calls are TRBV20-1 and TRBJ2-3, with TRBD1 as a possible D gene (5 bases). Trimming removed 6 bases at V and 5 bases at J, with 9 bases between. The CDR3 length is 11 residues. Germline CDR1 is DFQATT and CDR2 is SNEGSKA (reference sequence). CDR3 loop: CSAGEVDTQYF. The CDR3 nucleotides are TGCAGTGCAGGGGAAGTAGATACGCAGTATTTT.

This clonotype appeared many times. The chain carries TRBV20-1 and TRBJ2-1, with D perhaps matching TRBD2 (5 bases). Germline V gives CDR1 DFQATT, CDR2 SNEGSKA (reference sequence). This CDR3 has 18 amino acids. V gave up 5 bases and J gave up 0 bases, with 23 bases separating them. CDR3 bases: TGCAGTGCTCTAACCCAGATTCTAGCCGCCGACTCCTACAATGAGCAGTTCTTC. Translation gives CSALTQILAADSYNEQFF.

This clonotype was detected many times. The rearrangement joins TRBV5-1 to TRBJ2-1; no firm D call. The germline V gene has CDR1 SGHRS and CDR2 YFSETQ. V lost 0 bases and J lost 5, with 12 bases in between. The CDR3 is 15 residues long. The DNA of the CDR3 is TGCGCCAGCAGCTTGGAATGGTACACTGACAATGAGCAGTTCTTC. It yields the protein CASSLEWYTDNEQFF.

As DNA, the CDR3 is TGTGCCACCCGAGGGTTGGGCACAGATACGCAGTATTTT. Translation: CATRGLGTDTQYF. The rearrangement links TRBV28 to TRBJ2-3; TRBD2 might be the D (5 bases). The CDR3 runs 13 residues. Per the germline V gene, CDR1 is MDHEN and CDR2 is SYDVKM. Trimming cost V 10 bases and J 1 base, with 12 bases left between them.

This chain's CDR3 is CASSLARARDGLGRHNEQFF. CDR3 coding DNA: TGTGCCAGCAGCTTAGCGCGGGCCAGGGATGGATTGGGTCGGCACAATGAGCAGTTCTTC. The chain couples TRBV11-1 to TRBJ2-1; D tentatively fits TRBD1 or TRBD2 (5 bases each). Trimming took 0 bases from V and 5 from J, leaving 26 bases between them. The CDR3 is 20 residues long. Germline V gene data show CDR1 as SGHAT and CDR2 as FQDESV (reference sequence).

This clonotype has a count of ten or more. This rearrangement joins TRBV5-6 to TRBJ1-2, with D maybe TRBD1 (6 bases). CDR1 and CDR2 (germline): SGHDT, YYEEEE. V was trimmed by 0 bases and J by 4 bases, leaving 10 bases between them. The CDR3 is made up of 14 amino acids. The CDR3 loop is CASSLGTDPYGYTF. The CDR3 region has the DNA TGTGCCAGCAGCTTGGGGACAGACCCCTATGGCTACACCTTC.

Note on this clonotype: A much larger clone lies one base from this, so it may be a read error. The V call is TRBV6-2 or TRBV6-3, the J call TRBJ1-2; tentatively, D is TRBD1 (6 bases). The V gene lost 10 bases and the J gene lost 10 bases, with 16 bases spanning the gap. Germline V CDR1 and CDR2: MNHEY, SVGEGT. The CDR3 loop spans 11 amino acids. The CDR3 region has the DNA TGTGCCACCGCTCAGGGGCATGCCTACACCTTC. It specifies CATAQGHAYTF.

This sequence joins TRBV7-3 and TRBJ2-5, with 12 bases identical to TRBD2. This CDR3 comprises 16 residues. After removal of 3 bases from V and 2 bases from J, the junction contained 4 bases not matched to a gene. In germline, CDR1 is SGHTA, CDR2 FQGTGA. CDR3 residues: CASSLRLAGAQETQYF. The DNA for the CDR3 is TGTGCCAGCAGCTTGAGACTAGCGGGAGCTCAAGAGACCCAGTACTTC.

In its sample, this clonotype was seen many times. The rearrangement links TRBV10-3 to TRBJ1-4, with D possibly matching TRBD1 (5 bases). CDR3 size: 13 residues. V was clipped by 9 bases and J by 4 bases, with 12 bases between them. Germline V lookup: CDR1 ENHRY, CDR2 SYGVKD. The CDR3 here is CAISRDLNEKLFF. As DNA, the CDR3 is TGTGCCATTTCCCGGGACCTTAATGAAAAACTGTTTTTT.

This clonotype was recorded at least ten times. V is TRBV5-1 and J is TRBJ1-1; D may be TRBD1 (5 bases). The CDR3 spans 14 residues. Trimming removed 7 bases from V and 1 base from J, with 14 bases in between. Germline values: CDR1 SGHRS, CDR2 YFSETQ. CDR3 sequence: CASARGAGNTEAFF. CDR3 sequence (DNA): TGCGCCAGCGCTCGAGGGGCAGGGAACACTGAAGCTTTCTTT.

V is TRBV20-1 and J is TRBJ2-7, with 7 bases lining up with TRBD1. CDR3 length: 13 residues. The V gene end was trimmed by 5 bases and the J gene end by 4 bases; junction bases not matched to a gene: 8. Looked up from germline, CDR1 is DFQATT and CDR2 is SNEGSKA (reference sequence). CDR3 region: CSAVRDRKYEQYF. Here the CDR3 DNA reads TGCAGTGCTGTCCGGGACAGAAAATACGAGCAGTACTTC.